This T cell receptor (beta chain) comes out of a study of T cells in Graves' hyperthyroidism and ophthalmopathy. From germline, CDR1 is WNHNN and CDR2 SYGVQD (reference sequence). The ends lost 5 bases at V and 3 bases at J; junction bases unmatched: 13. The CDR3 consists of 18 residues. The CDR3 regions of TCR beta were amplified from RNA transcripts. HTBI primers were employed in a first-round RT-PCR of the TCR CDR3. TCRdb recomputed calls from the multiplex PCR reads with MiXCR, one row per CDR3 protein. The table shows some 690,000 distinct CDR3 sequences, with 15% to 20% occurring only once. The specimen was blood. This rearrangement joins TRBV10-1 to TRBJ2-2, with 9 bases lining up with TRBD2. This clonotype originated in a man aged 50 to 59 with Graves' hyperthyroidism. This CDR3 is CASSPGTSRRADTGELFF. The CDR3 DNA reads as TGCGCCAGCAGTCCTGGGACTAGCCGACGCGCGGACACCGGGGAGCTGTTTTTT.